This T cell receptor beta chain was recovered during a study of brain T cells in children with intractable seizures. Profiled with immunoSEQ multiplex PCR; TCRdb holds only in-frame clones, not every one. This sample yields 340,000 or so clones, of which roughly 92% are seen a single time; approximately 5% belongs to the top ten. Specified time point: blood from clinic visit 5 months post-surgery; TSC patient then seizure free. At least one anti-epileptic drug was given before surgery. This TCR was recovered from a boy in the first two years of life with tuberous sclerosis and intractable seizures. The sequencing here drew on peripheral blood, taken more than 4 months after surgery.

CDR3 sequence (DNA): TGTGCCAGCAGCTTTGCACTCTTCGGGGGACCCTACGAGCAGTACTTC. Translation: CASSFALFGGPYEQYF. V gene TRBV7-8 combines with J gene TRBJ2-7; maybe TRBD2 (6 bases). CDR1 and CDR2 (germline): SGHVS, FQNEAQ. The CDR3 runs 16 residues. Trimming removed 3 bases from V and 2 bases from J, with 17 bases in between.